This record covers a single T cell receptor (beta chain). Its antigen is still unknown. Extraction of total RNA produced a minimum of 5.5 micrograms from each sample. This entry comes from a study of blood T cells in healthy people across ages. Study findings and constraints: Calculation of diversity from one million T cells yielded estimates considered to be underestimates.

The CDR3 spans 15 residues. Germline lookup yields CDR1 SGHRS and CDR2 YFSETQ. The germline V and J ends were trimmed by 4 bases and 2 bases, with 15 bases remaining between them. A second 7 to 11 cycle PCR used barcoded and J-beta primers. One entry per CDR3 protein, called by TCRdb with MiXCR from the 5' RACE reads. The table records approximately 780,000 distinct CDR3 sequences, approximately 24% of them present only once. The data were also submitted as part of a second study, on T cells of mothers and their children.

The TCR was taken from a boy aged 5 to 17 in good health. Sequenced sample: blood. The chain uses TRBV5-1 and TRBJ2-5; D possibly corresponds to TRBD2 (7 bases). The CDR3 spells CASSVGGPWQETQYF. The CDR3 DNA reads as TGCGCCAGCAGCGTGGGGGGGCCATGGCAAGAGACCCAGTACTTC.